This note documents a single T cell receptor beta chain sequence. As yet, its antigen is unknown. This sample is drawn from a study of T cell responses to AZD1222 COVID-19 vaccine. General observations from the study: Scientists sampled the repertoires only once the peak T cell response had passed. Unmutated regions of variants are reportedly targeted by nearly half of spike-specific TCRs. It should be noted that donors were predominantly white British and more often female, and clonal diversity was possibly underestimated.

TCRdb's table, derived via immunoSEQ multiplex PCR, lists solely in-frame clones and lacks some. The sample shows around 140,000 clones, about 91% of them seen only once. The CDR3 contains 18 residues. Trimming pared 4 bases from V and 0 bases from J, leaving 21 bases between. The chain couples TRBV23-1 to TRBJ1-1, with D possibly matching TRBD1 (5 bases). TRBV23-1 is an ORF, with its function uncertain. The specimen was peripheral blood, collected 28 days after the second AZD1222 dose. The sequence came from an adult who received the AZD1222 COVID-19 vaccine. CDR3 sequence reads: CASSPQGRGDVMNTEAFF. CDR3 bases: TGCGCCAGCAGTCCCCAGGGAAGGGGAGATGTGATGAACACTGAAGCTTTCTTT.